The present TCR beta chain was sequenced within a study of cytomegalovirus exposure and HLA in healthy donors. Concerning this clone: Its antigen is still unknown.

Both 60 Vbeta primers and 13 Jbeta primers went into the PCR. Sequenced by immunoSEQ multiplex PCR; TCRdb stores in-frame clones only, minus some. The sample has some 150,000 clones; around 78% are singletons. The CDR3 spans 14 residues. In germline, CDR1 is SGHDN, CDR2 FVKESK. With 0 bases removed from V and 5 bases from J, the gap between germline ends came to 10 bases. The study's findings and limits: Indistinguishable V segments, including TRBV6-2 and TRBV6-3, were excluded.

Material: PBMCs. This sequence originates from a female donor in good health and CMV-seropositive. J is TRBJ2-5 and V is TRBV14, with a tentative D call TRBD1 (6 bases). In DNA form, the CDR3 reads TGTGCCAGCAGCCAAGATTGGGGGCCGGAGACCCAGTACTTC. Its translation is CASSQDWGPETQYF.